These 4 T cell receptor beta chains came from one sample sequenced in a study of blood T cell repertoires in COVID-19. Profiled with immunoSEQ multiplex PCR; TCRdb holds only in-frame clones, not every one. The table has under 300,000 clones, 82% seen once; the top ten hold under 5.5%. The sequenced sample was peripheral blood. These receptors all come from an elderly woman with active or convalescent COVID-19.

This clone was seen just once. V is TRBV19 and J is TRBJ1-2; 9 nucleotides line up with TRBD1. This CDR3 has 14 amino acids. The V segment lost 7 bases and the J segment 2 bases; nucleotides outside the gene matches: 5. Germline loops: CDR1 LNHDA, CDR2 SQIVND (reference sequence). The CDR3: CASNGQGLNYGYTF. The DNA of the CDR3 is TGTGCCAGTAACGGACAGGGGCTAAACTATGGCTACACCTTC.

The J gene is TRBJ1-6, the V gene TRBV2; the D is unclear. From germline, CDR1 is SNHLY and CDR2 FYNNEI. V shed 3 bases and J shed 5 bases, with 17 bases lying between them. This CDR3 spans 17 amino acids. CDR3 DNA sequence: TGTGCCAGCAGTGAGAGGGTCGCAGCCCTCAATAATTCACCCCTCCACTTT. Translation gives CASSERVAALNNSPLHF.

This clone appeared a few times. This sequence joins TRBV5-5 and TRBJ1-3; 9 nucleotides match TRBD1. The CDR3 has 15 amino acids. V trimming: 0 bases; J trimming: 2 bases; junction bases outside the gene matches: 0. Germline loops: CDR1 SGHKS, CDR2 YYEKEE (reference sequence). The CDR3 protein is CASSLGTGAGNTIYF. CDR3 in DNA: TGTGCCAGCAGCTTGGGGACAGGGGCTGGAAACACCATATATTTT.

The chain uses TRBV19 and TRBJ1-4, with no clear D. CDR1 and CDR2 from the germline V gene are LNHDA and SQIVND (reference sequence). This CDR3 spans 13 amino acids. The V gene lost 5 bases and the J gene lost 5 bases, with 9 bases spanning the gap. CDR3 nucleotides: TGTGCCAGTAGTGCTCTCCAGAATGAAAAACTGTTTTTT. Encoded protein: CASSALQNEKLFF. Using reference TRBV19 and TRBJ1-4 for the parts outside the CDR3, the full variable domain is DGGITQSPKYLFRKEGQNVTLSCEQNLNHDAMYWYRQDPGQGLRLIYYSQIVNDFQKGDIAEGYSVSREKKESFPLTVTSAQKNPTAFYLCASSALQNEKLFFGSGTQLSVL.